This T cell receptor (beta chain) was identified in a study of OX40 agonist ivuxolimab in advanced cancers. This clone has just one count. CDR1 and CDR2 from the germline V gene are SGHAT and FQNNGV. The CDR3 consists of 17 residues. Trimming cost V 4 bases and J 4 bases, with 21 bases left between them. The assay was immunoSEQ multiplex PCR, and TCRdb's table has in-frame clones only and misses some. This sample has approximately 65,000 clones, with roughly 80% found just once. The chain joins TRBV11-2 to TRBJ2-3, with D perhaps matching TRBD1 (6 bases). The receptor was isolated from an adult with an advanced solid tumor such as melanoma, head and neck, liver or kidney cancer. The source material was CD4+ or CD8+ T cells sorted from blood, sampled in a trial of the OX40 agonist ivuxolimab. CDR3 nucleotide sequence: TGTGCCAGCAGCTCCCGGCCGGGGCTTGGGGGCGCAGATACGCAGTATTTT. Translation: CASSSRPGLGGADTQYF.